This note documents a single TCR beta chain sequence. The data were obtained in a study of blood T cell repertoires in COVID-19. The CDR3 contains 14 residues. Germline CDR1 is MNHEY and CDR2 is SVGAGI. Trimming shortened V by 5 bases and J by 7 bases, and 15 bases separated the two germline ends. Under the authors' procedure: Reference gene primer amplification gave nucleated cell count estimates. Data came from immunoSEQ multiplex PCR; TCRdb stores just in-frame clones and leaves some out. Clonal size and the V and J genes are those of that table, whereas D and trimming came from the DNA. The sample contains some 460,000 clones, around 89% of which appear only once.

The sequencing sample was made of peripheral blood. This sequence was found in a woman aged 25-40 years with acute or convalescent COVID-19. This sequence joins TRBV6-5 and TRBJ2-1, with D perhaps TRBD1 (8 bases). The CDR3 sequence: CASSTGQGGNEQFF. In DNA form, the CDR3 reads TGTGCCAGCAGTACCGGACAGGGAGGGAATGAGCAGTTCTTC.